Following are 31 T cell receptor beta chains from one sample sequenced in a study of T cell responses to AZD1222 COVID-19 vaccine. TCRdb's copy holds only in-frame clones and misses some; the assay was immunoSEQ multiplex PCR. The sample records under 200,000 clones, roughly 91% being singletons. The specimen comprised peripheral blood, sampled on day 0 of AZD1222 vaccination. The receptors were gathered from an adult in good health.

The V call is TRBV13, the J call TRBJ2-7; TRBD2 aligns across 7 bases. Germline V gene sequence: CDR1 PRHDT, CDR2 FYEKMQ (reference sequence). This CDR3 spans 12 amino acids. The V gene end was trimmed by 5 bases and the J gene end by 6 bases; junction bases not matched to a gene: 4. CDR3: CASSRGGREQYF. CDR3 DNA: TGTGCCAGCAGCAGGGGAGGGCGCGAGCAGTACTTC.

The V and J genes are TRBV6-2 or TRBV6-3 and TRBJ2-7; D is undetermined. Germline V lookup: CDR1 MNHEY, CDR2 SVGEGT. The CDR3 runs 16 residues. V lost 2 bases and J lost 7, with 21 bases in between. The CDR3 sequence: CASSYVANRARWEQYF. CDR3 coding DNA: TGTGCCAGCAGTTACGTCGCGAATAGGGCGAGGTGGGAGCAGTACTTC.

The chain uses TRBV7-9 and TRBJ2-1; D may match TRBD1 or TRBD2 (5 bases each). The germline V and J ends were trimmed by 3 bases and 5 bases, with 11 bases remaining between them. Germline values: CDR1 SEHNR, CDR2 FQNEAQ (reference sequence). The CDR3 is 14 residues long. CDR3 loop: CASSLGTVNNEQFF. The DNA of the CDR3 is TGTGCCAGCAGCTTGGGGACGGTCAACAATGAGCAGTTCTTC.

This clone appeared a single time. The V and J genes are TRBV4-3 and TRBJ2-5; no firm D call. Trimming shortened V by 0 bases and J by 7 bases, and 12 bases separated the two germline ends. The CDR3 loop spans 14 amino acids. Germline CDR1 is LGHNA and CDR2 is YSLEER. The CDR3 loop reads CASSQDRLPGTQYF. The CDR3 DNA follows: TGCGCCAGCAGCCAAGATCGATTGCCAGGGACCCAGTACTTC.

This CDR3 is CASSHSGTEAFF. CDR3 sequence (DNA): TGTGCCAGCAGCCACAGTGGCACTGAAGCTTTCTTT. V gene TRBV7-9 combines with J gene TRBJ1-1, with D hard to call. V lost 5 bases, J lost 4 bases, and 8 bases lay in between. Germline CDR1 and CDR2: SEHNR and FQNEAQ (reference sequence). This CDR3 has 12 amino acids.

V gene TRBV25-1 combines with J gene TRBJ1-1, with 11 bases aligning to TRBD1. CDR1 MGHDK and CDR2 SYGVNS come from the germline V gene. The CDR3 contains 17 residues. V shed 1 base and J 1 base; nucleotides not matched to a gene: 5. The CDR3 sequence is CASSESRGTGGNTEAFF. The CDR3 bases are TGTGCCAGCAGTGAATCCCGTGGGACAGGGGGGAACACTGAAGCTTTCTTT.

The chain combines TRBV6-5 with TRBJ1-3, with D maybe TRBD1 (5 bases). CDR1 and CDR2 from the germline V gene are MNHEY and SVGAGI. This CDR3 is built from 16 residues. Trimming removed 4 bases at V and 0 bases at J, with 13 bases between. CDR3 DNA sequence: TGTGCCAGCAGTTTTGGGACGTTAGACTCTGGAAACACCATATATTTT. This translates into CASSFGTLDSGNTIYF.

The chain employs TRBV4-1 and TRBJ2-7; 8 nucleotides match TRBD2. V shed 1 base and J 4 bases; nucleotides not matched to a gene: 15. This CDR3 has 18 amino acids. The germline CDR1 and CDR2 sequences are MGHRA and YSYEKL. The CDR3 nucleotides read TGCGCCAGCAGCCAAGGCCCCTATCGTGGAGCTAGCGGGTACGAGCAGTACTTC. Translating it yields CASSQGPYRGASGYEQYF.

J is TRBJ2-3 and V is TRBV7-6; tentatively, D is TRBD1 or TRBD2 (6 bases each). The germline V gene encodes CDR1 SGHVS and CDR2 FNYEAQ. The V gene lost 2 bases and the J gene lost 0 bases, with 15 bases spanning the gap. This CDR3 is built from 17 residues. The CDR3 nucleotides read TGTGCCAGCAGCTTAAAGCGAAGGGGGGCTAGCACAGATACGCAGTATTTT. Amino acids: CASSLKRRGASTDTQYF.

V is TRBV28 and J is TRBJ1-2, with D perhaps TRBD1 (6 bases). Trimming took off 2 bases at V and 4 bases at J, with 17 bases between the two ends. Germline assignment: CDR1 MDHEN and CDR2 SYDVKM. There are 16 residues in the CDR3. CDR3 DNA: TGTGCCAGCAGTTTAGAAAGGGGGAAGGGAGGCTATGGCTACACCTTC. It codes for CASSLERGKGGYGYTF.

V is TRBV6-2 or TRBV6-3 and J is TRBJ1-5, with D possibly being TRBD1 (5 bases). V lost 6 bases and J lost 2, with 20 bases in between. This CDR3 comprises 17 residues. CDR1 is MNHEY, CDR2 SVGEGT, per germline. The CDR3 spells CASSLILGQEGNQPQHF. The CDR3 bases are TGTGCCAGCAGCCTTATCCTGGGGCAGGAGGGCAATCAGCCCCAGCATTTT.

This clone was seen just once. In DNA, the CDR3 is TGCAGCGTTGGGCGGGCTTCCATGAACACTGAAGCTTTCTTT. Its protein product is CSVGRASMNTEAFF. The rearrangement uses TRBV29-1 and TRBJ1-1; unclear D gene. The germline V gene encodes CDR1 SQVTM and CDR2 ANQGSEA. This CDR3 is 14 amino acids long. V was pared by 4 bases and J by 0 bases, with 12 bases between.

In its sample, this clone was seen many times. This chain connects TRBV6-4 to TRBJ2-7; no clear D gene. The CDR3 extends over 10 amino acids. The germline V gene has CDR1 MRHNA and CDR2 SNTAGT. V gave up 5 bases and J gave up 2 bases, with 1 base separating them. The chain's CDR3 is CASSPYEQYF. Here the CDR3 DNA reads TGTGCCAGCAGTCCCTACGAGCAGTACTTC.

The rearrangement uses TRBV12-3 or TRBV12-4 and TRBJ2-7; D ambiguous. This CDR3 spans 13 amino acids. V gave up 1 base and J gave up 0 bases, with 4 bases separating them. CDR3: CASSLGVSYEQYF. CDR3 coding DNA: TGTGCCAGCAGTTTAGGAGTCTCCTACGAGCAGTACTTC.

This rearrangement joins TRBV28 to TRBJ1-2, with D uncertain. The CDR3 length is 13 residues. The germline V gene encodes CDR1 MDHEN and CDR2 SYDVKM. V was trimmed by 1 base and J by 8 bases, leaving 11 bases between them. CDR3 nucleotide sequence: TGTGCCAGCAGTTTATTGGGGTCAGGCGGCTACACCTTC. Protein sequence: CASSLLGSGGYTF.

V is TRBV28 and J is TRBJ1-1, with D hard to call. Trimming stripped 5 bases from V and 0 bases from J, with 13 bases between. The CDR3 contains 15 residues. Germline V gives CDR1 MDHEN, CDR2 SYDVKM. The CDR3 is CASSPVGFMNTEAFF. The CDR3 nucleotides read TGTGCCAGCAGTCCGGTCGGGTTCATGAACACTGAAGCTTTCTTT.

This sequence joins TRBV5-1 and TRBJ1-1; D remains ambiguous. Trimming took 6 bases from V and 1 from J, leaving 10 bases between them. CDR3 length: 13 residues. Germline CDR1 is SGHRS and CDR2 is YFSETQ. In DNA form, the CDR3 reads TGCGCCAGCAACGTTGAAGGGAACACTGAAGCTTTCTTT. Protein product: CASNVEGNTEAFF.

Concerning this clone: Other DNA sequences in this sample translate to the same CDR3. The CDR3 DNA is TGTGCCAGCAGTTACGGGGGTTCTGGAAACACCATATATTTT. The encoded protein is CASSYGGSGNTIYF. The rearrangement links TRBV6-5 to TRBJ1-3; D possibly corresponds to TRBD1 (5 bases). V was trimmed by 2 bases and J by 1 base, leaving 6 bases between them. This CDR3 contains 14 residues. The germline V gene has CDR1 MNHEY and CDR2 SVGAGI.

The chain is built from TRBV27 and TRBJ1-2, with TRBD1 matching 7 bases. Germline V CDR1 and CDR2: MNHEY, SMNVEV (reference sequence). V shed 2 bases and J 4 bases; nucleotides not matched to a gene: 4. This CDR3 comprises 14 residues. Written as DNA, the CDR3 is TGTGCCAGCAGTTTAGGGGGACAGCCCTATGGCTACACCTTC. This sequence encodes CASSLGGQPYGYTF.

This chain connects TRBV4-2 to TRBJ2-7, with D uncertain. V was trimmed by 0 bases and J by 2 bases, leaving 14 bases between them. The V gene's germline CDR1 is LGHNA and CDR2 YNFKEQ. This CDR3 region has 16 residues. CDR3 DNA sequence: TGTGCCAGCAGCCAAGAACCGCGGCAGATTACCTACGAGCAGTACTTC. Translated, it gives CASSQEPRQITYEQYF.

The chain has TRBV11-2 and TRBJ2-7; 9 bases line up with TRBD1. Germline lookup yields CDR1 SGHAT and CDR2 FQNNGV. J gave up 6 bases and V 1 base, and 4 bases lay outside the gene matches. The CDR3 consists of 14 residues. CDR3 residues: CASSLAWDRAEQYF. DNA of the CDR3: TGTGCCAGCAGCTTAGCGTGGGACAGGGCCGAGCAGTACTTC.

About this clone: The sample carries other DNA sequences with the same CDR3. This chain uses TRBV15 with TRBJ2-7, with D unresolved. This CDR3 has 13 residues. CDR1 LNHNV and CDR2 YYDKDF come from the germline V gene (reference sequence). The V gene lost 0 bases and the J gene lost 0 bases, with 3 bases spanning the gap. CDR3 sequence reads: CATSRDISYEQYF. The CDR3 nucleotides are TGTGCCACCAGCAGAGACATCTCCTACGAGCAGTACTTC.

The CDR3 bases are TGTGCCAGCGGGACCGGATCGCGCCTGTCCGAGCAGTACTTC. Protein sequence: CASGTGSRLSEQYF. V and J are TRBV6-6 and TRBJ2-7; either TRBD1 or TRBD2 may fit D (5 bases each). Looked up from germline, CDR1 is MNHNY and CDR2 is SVGAGI (reference sequence). There are 14 residues in the CDR3. The germline V and J ends were trimmed by 8 bases and 6 bases, with 20 bases remaining between them.

This rearrangement joins TRBV27 to TRBJ2-7; no firm D call. There are 15 residues in the CDR3. V lost 2 bases and J 3 bases, leaving 14 bases between the germline ends. The germline CDR1 and CDR2 sequences are MNHEY and SMNVEV (reference sequence). The CDR3 DNA is TGTGCCAGCAGTTTACTCCCCTCTTCGCTCTACGAGCAGTACTTC. Its translation: CASSLLPSSLYEQYF.

The V call is TRBV7-2, the J call TRBJ2-7; D is undetermined. The CDR3 consists of 13 residues. Germline V gene sequence: CDR1 SGHTA, CDR2 FQGNSA. V lost 1 base, J lost 3 bases, and 7 bases lay in between. The DNA of the CDR3 is TGTGCCAGCAGCTTAGTTCCCGACTACGAGCAGTACTTC. Amino acid sequence: CASSLVPDYEQYF.

The CDR3 DNA is TGTGCTAGTGGTGACTTACCCTCAGCTGAAGCTTTCTTT. The encoded protein is CASGDLPSAEAFF. The chain couples TRBV12-5 to TRBJ1-1; D not certain. There are 13 residues in the CDR3. CDR1 and CDR2 from the germline V gene are LGHNT and FRNRAP. Trimming pared 5 bases from V and 6 bases from J, leaving 13 bases between.

DNA of the CDR3: TGTGCCACCAGTGATCAGTCCGTCGGACCAGATCGTAGCTACAATGAGCAGTTCTTC. Residues: CATSDQSVGPDRSYNEQFF. The chain recombines TRBV24-1 with TRBJ2-1; no firm D call. CDR1 is KGHDR, CDR2 SFDVKD, per germline. Trimming stripped 3 bases from V and 3 bases from J, with 23 bases between. The CDR3 sequence is 19 residues long.

This clone is a singleton in its sample. The genes are TRBV5-1 and TRBJ2-1; D is undetermined. Per germline, CDR1 SGHRS and CDR2 YFSETQ. The CDR3 contains 15 residues. Trimming left V 3 bases short and J 3 bases short, with 13 bases between. The CDR3 sequence is CASSSQLQNYNEQFF. The CDR3 region has the DNA TGCGCCAGCAGCTCGCAACTACAGAACTACAATGAGCAGTTCTTC.

As DNA, the CDR3 is TGTGCCATCCGCCCAAGCGGAACGAACACTGAAGCTTTCTTT. This translates into CAIRPSGTNTEAFF. The V and J genes are TRBV10-3 and TRBJ1-1, with D unresolved. Between the trimmed V and J ends, which lost 8 bases and 1 base, there was a span of 14 bases. The germline CDR1 and CDR2 sequences are ENHRY and SYGVKD. This CDR3 contains 14 residues.

The chain joins TRBV4-3 to TRBJ2-7, with unresolved D. The CDR3 sequence is 15 residues long. With 8 bases removed from V and 4 bases from J, the gap between germline ends came to 21 bases. Germline-derived CDR1 and CDR2 are LGHNA and YSLEER. The CDR3 DNA is TGCGCCAGCTCTTTAGCCGGCAGCTTCGCGTACGAGCAGTACTTC. It specifies CASSLAGSFAYEQYF.

V and J are TRBV19 and TRBJ2-7; 13 nucleotides align to TRBD2. Per the germline V gene, CDR1 is LNHDA and CDR2 is SQIVND (reference sequence). This CDR3 has 15 amino acids. Trimming took 5 bases from V and 3 from J; bases not matched to a gene: 4. The CDR3 region has the DNA TGTGCCAGTAGTTCCAGGACTAGCGGGGGCTACGAGCAGTACTTC. Translation gives CASSSRTSGGYEQYF.